This T cell receptor beta chain stems from a study of graft-versus-host responses after intestinal transplantation. Germline CDR1 and CDR2: SQVTM and ANQGSEA. Trimming shortened V by 5 bases and J by 2 bases, and 9 bases separated the two germline ends. This CDR3 has 13 amino acids. Some clones are missing from TCRdb's copy, which holds only in-frame ones; the method was immunoSEQ multiplex PCR. Of around 25,000 clones listed, less than 90% are singletons. This TCR came from a human patient who received an intestinal transplant, so some T cells may come from the graft donor. Specimen: PBMCs, collected around 29 days after intestinal transplant. V usage is TRBV29-1 and J usage is TRBJ2-2; D uncertain. The CDR3 spells CSVSRPNTGELFF. CDR3 in DNA: TGCAGCGTTTCACGCCCCAACACCGGGGAGCTGTTTTTT.